Listed below are T cell receptor beta chains from one sample, sequenced in a study of neoadjuvant anti-PD-1 for oral cavity cancer. Method: immunoSEQ multiplex PCR; TCRdb's copy keeps in-frame clones and lacks some. The table has around 68,000 clones, roughly nine tenths seen once; the top ten hold approximately 2.8%. The sequencing used PBMCs, collected after nivolumab (anti-PD-1) treatment. These receptors were obtained from a person aged 40 to 85 with oral cavity squamous cell carcinoma. Each CDR3 is given with its conserved first and last residue.

cdr3_length | j_call | v_call | cdr3_aa
14 | TRBJ2-7 | TRBV5-1 | CASSGGTENYEQYF
17 | TRBJ2-1 | TRBV11-1 | CASSKGVGLAPNNEQFF
15 | TRBJ2-7 | TRBV4-1 | CASSRDRGSSYEQYF
16 | TRBJ1-2 | TRBV4-1 | CASSQAITGGNGGYTF
16 | TRBJ1-4 | TRBV4-2 | CASSHEGSGGNEKLFF
14 | TRBJ1-2 | TRBV4-1 | CASSQADRNYGYTF
15 | TRBJ1-3 | TRBV19 | CASSIRGRPGYTIYF
16 | TRBJ2-2 | TRBV6-6 | CASRRLASGDTGELFF
14 | TRBJ1-1 | TRBV6-1 | CASSGSGGNTEAFF
14 | TRBJ1-1 | TRBV25-1 | CASSEFKGNTEAFF
13 | TRBJ2-3 | TRBV28 | CASSLGNADTQYF
15 | TRBJ1-5 | TRBV28 | CASSLTGYSNQPQHF